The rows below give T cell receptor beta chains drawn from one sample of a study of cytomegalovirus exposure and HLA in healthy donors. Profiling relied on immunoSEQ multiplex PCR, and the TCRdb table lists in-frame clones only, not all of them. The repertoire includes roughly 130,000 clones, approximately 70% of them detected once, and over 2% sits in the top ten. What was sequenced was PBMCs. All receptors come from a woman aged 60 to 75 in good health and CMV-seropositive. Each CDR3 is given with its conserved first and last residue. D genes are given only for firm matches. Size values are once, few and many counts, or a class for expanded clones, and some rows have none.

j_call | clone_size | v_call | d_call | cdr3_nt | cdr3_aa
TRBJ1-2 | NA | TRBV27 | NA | TGTGCCAGCAGTTTATCCGGGGGGAACTATGGCTACACCTTC | CASSLSGGNYGYTF
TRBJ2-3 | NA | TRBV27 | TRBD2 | TGTGCCAGCATGGTAGCGGGGGGTCGCCCTAGCACAGATACGCAGTATTTT | CASMVAGGRPSTDTQYF
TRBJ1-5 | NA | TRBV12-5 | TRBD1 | TGTGCTAGTGGTCTGTGGACAGGCCCTTCATCGCCCCAGCATTTT | CASGLWTGPSSPQHF
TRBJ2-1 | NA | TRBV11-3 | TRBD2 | TGTGCCAGCAGCTTGCTAGCGGGGGCCAGCTCCTACAATGAGCAGTTCTTC | CASSLLAGASSYNEQFF
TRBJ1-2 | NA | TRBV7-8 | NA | TGTGCCAGCAGCCGTAGGCGGGGGGACTATGGCTACACCTTC | CASSRRRGDYGYTF
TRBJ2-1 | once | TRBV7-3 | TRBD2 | TGTGCCAGCAGCTCAGCGGGGAATGAGCAGTTCTTC | CASSSAGNEQFF
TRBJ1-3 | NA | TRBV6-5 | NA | TGTGCCAGCAGTTATTTTGATCCTCGGGGAAACACCATATATTTT | CASSYFDPRGNTIYF
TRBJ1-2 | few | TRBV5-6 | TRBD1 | TGTGCCAGCAGCTTGGGACAGGGGTTGGGTGGCTACACCTTC | CASSLGQGLGGYTF
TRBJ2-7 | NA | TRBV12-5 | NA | TGTGCTAGTGGTTTGGGAACACACTACGAGCAGTACTTC | CASGLGTHYEQYF
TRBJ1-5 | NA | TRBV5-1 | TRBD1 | TGCGCCAGCAGCATAAGACAGGGCGGTCAGCCCCAGCATTTT | CASSIRQGGQPQHF
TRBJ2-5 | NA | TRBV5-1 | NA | TGCGCCAGCAGCTCCGGCGGAGGGGAGACCCAGTACTTC | CASSSGGGETQYF
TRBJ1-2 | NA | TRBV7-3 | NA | TGTGCCAGCAGTTCAGGGGAAGGCTATGGCTACACCTTC | CASSSGEGYGYTF
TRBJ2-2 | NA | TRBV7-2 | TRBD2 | TGTGCCAGCAGCTTAGCGGCGGGGGGACCGACCGGGGAGCTGTTTTTT | CASSLAAGGPTGELFF
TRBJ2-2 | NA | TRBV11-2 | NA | TGTGCCAGCAGACATGAGGTGGACACCGGGGAGCTGTTTTTT | CASRHEVDTGELFF
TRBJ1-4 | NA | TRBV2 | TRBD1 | TGTGCCAGCCTCCGGGACAGTGAAAAACTGTTTTTT | CASLRDSEKLFF
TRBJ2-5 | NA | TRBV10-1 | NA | TGCGCCAGCAGTGAGTCTCTTGGTGGCAGGGGGGAAGAGACCCAGTACTTC | CASSESLGGRGEETQYF
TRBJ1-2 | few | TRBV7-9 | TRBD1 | TGTGCCAGCAGCTTAGCCGAACAGGGGGCGGGCTATGGCTACACCTTC | CASSLAEQGAGYGYTF
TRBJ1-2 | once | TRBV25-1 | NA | TGTGCCAGCAGTCCACCTGGGGGGGGTGGCTATGGCTACACCTTC | CASSPPGGGGYGYTF
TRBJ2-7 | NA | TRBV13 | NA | TGTGCCAGCAGCTTAGACAGGTTCAACGAGCAGTACTTC | CASSLDRFNEQYF
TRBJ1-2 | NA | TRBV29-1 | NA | TGCAGCGTTGTTCGCGAGAACCGGAACTATGGCTACACCTTC | CSVVRENRNYGYTF
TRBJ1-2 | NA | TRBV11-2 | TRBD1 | TGTGCCAGCAGCTTAGGCCTGACAGGGAGCGGTGGCTACACCTTC | CASSLGLTGSGGYTF
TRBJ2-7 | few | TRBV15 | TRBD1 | TGTGCCACCAGCAGAGGACTACAGGGGGCAGGCGAGCAGTACTTC | CATSRGLQGAGEQYF
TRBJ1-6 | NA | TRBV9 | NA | TGTGCCAGCAGCACAGATGTGGTTCCCTATAATTCACCCCTCCACTTT | CASSTDVVPYNSPLHF
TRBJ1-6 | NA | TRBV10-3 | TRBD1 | TGTGCCATCAGTGAGGCAGGACAGGGGAGCAATTCACCCCTCCACTTT | CAISEAGQGSNSPLHF
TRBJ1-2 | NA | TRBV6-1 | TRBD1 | TGTGCCAGCAGTGACTGGACAGGGCCAAACTATGGCTACACCTTC | CASSDWTGPNYGYTF
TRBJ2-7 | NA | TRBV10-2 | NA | TGCGCCAGCAGTGAGGAAGGGGGGCAGTACTTC | CASSEEGGQYF
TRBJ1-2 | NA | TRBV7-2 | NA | TGTGCCAGCAGCTTAGGGACCGGGGGGAACTATGGCTACACCTTC | CASSLGTGGNYGYTF
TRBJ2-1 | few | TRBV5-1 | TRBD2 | TGCGCCAGCAGGAGAGCTAGCGGGGGGACTCTCCCGACGTACAATGAGCAGTTCTTC | CASRRASGGTLPTYNEQFF
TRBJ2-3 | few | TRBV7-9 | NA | TGTTCCAGCAGTTCCGGTTCAGGGGCCCGCACAGATACGCAGTATTTT | CSSSSGSGARTDTQYF
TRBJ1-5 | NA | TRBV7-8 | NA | TGTGCCAGCAGCCCAGAGGTGACAGTCCAAAATCAGCCCCAGCATTTT | CASSPEVTVQNQPQHF
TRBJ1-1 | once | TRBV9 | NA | TGTGCCAGCAGCGCGGCCGGGACAGAAGCTTTCTTT | CASSAAGTEAFF
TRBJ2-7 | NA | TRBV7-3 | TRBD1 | TGTGCCAGCAGCTTAGGGACAGGGCTCTCGGAGCAGTACTTC | CASSLGTGLSEQYF
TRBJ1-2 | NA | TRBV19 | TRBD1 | TGTGCCAGTAGAAGGGGGCAGGGGCGTATGGAGAACTATGGCTACACCTTC | CASRRGQGRMENYGYTF
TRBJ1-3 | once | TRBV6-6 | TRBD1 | TGTGCCAGCAGCGACAGGGGACTTGGAAACACCATATATTTT | CASSDRGLGNTIYF
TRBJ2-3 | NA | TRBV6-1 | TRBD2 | TGTGCCAGCAGTTTTGGACTAGCGGGCACAGATACGCAGTATTTT | CASSFGLAGTDTQYF
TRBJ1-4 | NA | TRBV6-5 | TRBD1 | TGTGCCAGCAGTTACAGGGGGCCTGATGAAAAACTGTTTTTT | CASSYRGPDEKLFF
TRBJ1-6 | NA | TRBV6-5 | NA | TGTGCCACAGGGGCAGGCCCGAATTCACCCCTCCACTTT | CATGAGPNSPLHF
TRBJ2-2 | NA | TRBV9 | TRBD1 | TGTGCCAGCAGCCCCTGGACAGGGAGCACCGGGGAGCTGTTTTTT | CASSPWTGSTGELFF
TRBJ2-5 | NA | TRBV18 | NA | TGTGCCAGCTCACCACAGAGAGGGTGGCAAGAGACCCAGTACTTC | CASSPQRGWQETQYF
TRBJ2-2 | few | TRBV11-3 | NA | TGTGCCAGCAGCCCGGGGACCGGGGAGCTGTTTTTT | CASSPGTGELFF
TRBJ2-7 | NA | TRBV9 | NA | TGTGCCAGCAGCGTAGAGGACACTTCCTACGAGCAGTACTTC | CASSVEDTSYEQYF
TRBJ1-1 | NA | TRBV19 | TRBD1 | TGTGCCAGTAGTATAGGGACAGGCACTGAAGCTTTCTTT | CASSIGTGTEAFF
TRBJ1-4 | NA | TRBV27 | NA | TGTGCCAGCAGTGCAACCCTAGGAGATGGAAAACTGTTTTTT | CASSATLGDGKLFF
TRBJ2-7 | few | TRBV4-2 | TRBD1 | TGTGCCAGCAGCTTCTCCCAGACCGGGACAGGGACCTACGAGCAGTACTTC | CASSFSQTGTGTYEQYF
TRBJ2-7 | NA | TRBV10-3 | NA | TGTGCCATCAGTGACAAGGACACCTCCTACGAGCAGTACTTC | CAISDKDTSYEQYF
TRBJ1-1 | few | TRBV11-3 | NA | TGTGCCAGCAGCTGGGCGGGGAACACTGAAGCTTTCTTT | CASSWAGNTEAFF
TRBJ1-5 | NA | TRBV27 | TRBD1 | TGTGCCAGGCGGGGGGGCGGGACAGCTAGCAATCAGCCCCAGCATTTT | CARRGGGTASNQPQHF
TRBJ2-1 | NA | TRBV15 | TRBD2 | TGTGCCACCAGCAGCGGGGGGTCCTACAATGAGCAGTTCTTC | CATSSGGSYNEQFF
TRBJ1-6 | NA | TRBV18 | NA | TGTGCCAGCTCAGCCGCGGGACTCAATCTGGACTCACCCCTCCACTTT | CASSAAGLNLDSPLHF
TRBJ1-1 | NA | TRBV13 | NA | TGTGCCAGCAGCTCCCCCGGGGGTCCTGAAGCTTTCTTT | CASSSPGGPEAFF
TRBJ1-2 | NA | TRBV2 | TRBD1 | TGTGCCAGCAGCCGGGACAGGGGGGACTATGGCTACACCTTC | CASSRDRGDYGYTF
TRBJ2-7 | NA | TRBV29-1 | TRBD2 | TGCAGCGTTGCCCTAGCGGGGGACTACGAGCAGTACTTC | CSVALAGDYEQYF
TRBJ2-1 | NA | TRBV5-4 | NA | TGTGCCAGCAGCTTGGGTCGGGACACCTCCTACAATGAGCAGTTCTTC | CASSLGRDTSYNEQFF
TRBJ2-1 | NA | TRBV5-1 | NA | TGCGCCAGCAGCTTGGGGGCTAGCAGTTCCTACAATGAGCAGTTCTTC | CASSLGASSSYNEQFF
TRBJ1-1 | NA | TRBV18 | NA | TGTGCCAGCTCACCCTTCGGAGGGGAGAACACTGAAGCTTTCTTT | CASSPFGGENTEAFF
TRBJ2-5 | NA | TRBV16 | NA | TGTGCCAGCAGCCAATGGGGCAGTGAGACCCAGTACTTC | CASSQWGSETQYF